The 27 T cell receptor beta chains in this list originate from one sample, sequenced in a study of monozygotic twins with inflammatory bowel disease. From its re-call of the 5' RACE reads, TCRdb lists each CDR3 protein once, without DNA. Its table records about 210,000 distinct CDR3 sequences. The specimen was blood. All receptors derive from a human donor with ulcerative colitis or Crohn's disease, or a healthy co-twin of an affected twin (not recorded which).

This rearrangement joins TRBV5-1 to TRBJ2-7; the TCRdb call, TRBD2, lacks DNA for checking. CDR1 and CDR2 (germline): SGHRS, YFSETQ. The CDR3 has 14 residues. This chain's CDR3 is CASSSWATSYEQYF. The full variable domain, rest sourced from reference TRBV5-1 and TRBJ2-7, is KAGVTQTPRYLIKTRGQQVTLSCSPISGHRSVSWYQQTPGQGLQFLFEYFSETQRNKGNFPGRFSGRQFSNSRSEMNVSTLELGDSALYLCASSSWATSYEQYFGPGTRLTVT.

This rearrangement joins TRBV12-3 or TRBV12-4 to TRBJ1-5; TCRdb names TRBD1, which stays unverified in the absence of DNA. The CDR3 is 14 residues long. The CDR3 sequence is CASSQTGGNQPQHF.

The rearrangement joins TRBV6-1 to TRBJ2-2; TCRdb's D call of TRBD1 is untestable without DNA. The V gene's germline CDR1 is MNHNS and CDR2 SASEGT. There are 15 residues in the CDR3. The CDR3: CASSEQGAYTGELFF.

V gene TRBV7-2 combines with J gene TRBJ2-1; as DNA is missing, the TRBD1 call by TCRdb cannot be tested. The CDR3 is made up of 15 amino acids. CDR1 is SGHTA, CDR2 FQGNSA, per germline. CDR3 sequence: CASSLVGQGVNEQFF.

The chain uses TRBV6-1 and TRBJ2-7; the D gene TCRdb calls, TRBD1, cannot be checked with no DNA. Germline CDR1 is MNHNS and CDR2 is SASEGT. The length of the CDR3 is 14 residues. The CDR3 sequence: CASANRAALNEQYF.

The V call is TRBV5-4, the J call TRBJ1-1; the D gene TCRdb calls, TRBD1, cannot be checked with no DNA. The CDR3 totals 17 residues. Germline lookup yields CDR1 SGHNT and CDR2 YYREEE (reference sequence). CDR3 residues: CASSYGQTHKVKAEAFF.

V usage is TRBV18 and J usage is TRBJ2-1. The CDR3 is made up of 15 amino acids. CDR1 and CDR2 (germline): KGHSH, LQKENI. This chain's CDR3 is CASSPDSSSYNEQFF.

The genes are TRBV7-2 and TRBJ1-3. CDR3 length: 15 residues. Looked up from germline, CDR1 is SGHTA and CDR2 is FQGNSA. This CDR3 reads CASTSVGGSGNTIYF.

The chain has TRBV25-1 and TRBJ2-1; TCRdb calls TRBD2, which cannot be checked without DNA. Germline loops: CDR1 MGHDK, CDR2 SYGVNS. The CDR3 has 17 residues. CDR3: CASSSTSGSSSYNEQFF.

CDR3 region: CASSPVNSEAFF. The chain links TRBV12-3 or TRBV12-4 to TRBJ1-1. This CDR3 comprises 12 residues.

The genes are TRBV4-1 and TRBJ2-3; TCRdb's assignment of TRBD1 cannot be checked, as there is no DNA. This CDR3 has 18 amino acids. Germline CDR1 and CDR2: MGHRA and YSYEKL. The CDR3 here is CASSQGLWTGLVGDTQYF.

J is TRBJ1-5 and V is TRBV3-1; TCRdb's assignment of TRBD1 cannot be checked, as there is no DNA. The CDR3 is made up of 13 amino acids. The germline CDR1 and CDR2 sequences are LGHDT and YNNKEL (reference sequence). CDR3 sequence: CASSPGRNQPQHF.

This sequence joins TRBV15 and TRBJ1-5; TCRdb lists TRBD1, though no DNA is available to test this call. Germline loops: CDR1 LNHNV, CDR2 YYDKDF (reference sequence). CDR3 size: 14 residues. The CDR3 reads CATSEDRNNQPQHF.

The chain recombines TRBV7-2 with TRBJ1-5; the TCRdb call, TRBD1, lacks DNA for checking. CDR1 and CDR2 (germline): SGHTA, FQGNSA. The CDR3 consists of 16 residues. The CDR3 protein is CASSRRGGGLSQPQHF.

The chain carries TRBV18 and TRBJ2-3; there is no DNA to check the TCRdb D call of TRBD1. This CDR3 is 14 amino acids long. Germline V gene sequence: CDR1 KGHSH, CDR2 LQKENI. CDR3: CASSRTGITDTQYF. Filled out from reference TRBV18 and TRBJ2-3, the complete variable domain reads NAGVMQNPRHLVRRRGQEARLRCSPMKGHSHVYWYRQLPEEGLKFMVYLQKENIIDESGMPKERFSAEFPKEGPSILRIQQVVRGDSAAYFCASSRTGITDTQYFGPGTRLTVL.

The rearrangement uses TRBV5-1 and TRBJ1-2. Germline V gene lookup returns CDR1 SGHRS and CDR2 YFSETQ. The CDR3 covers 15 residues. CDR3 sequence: CASSSWDSANYGYTF.

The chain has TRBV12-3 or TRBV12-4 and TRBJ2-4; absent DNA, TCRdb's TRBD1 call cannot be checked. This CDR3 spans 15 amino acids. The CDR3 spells CASNLGGLTKNIQYF.

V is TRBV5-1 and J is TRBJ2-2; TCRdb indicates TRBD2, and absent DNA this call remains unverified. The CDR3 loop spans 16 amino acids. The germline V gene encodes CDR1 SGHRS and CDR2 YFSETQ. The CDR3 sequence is CASSFGAGANTGELFF.

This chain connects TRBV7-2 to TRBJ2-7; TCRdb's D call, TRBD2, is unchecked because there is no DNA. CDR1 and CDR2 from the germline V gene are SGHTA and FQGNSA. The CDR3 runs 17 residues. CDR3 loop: CASSLGKRTSADYEQYF.

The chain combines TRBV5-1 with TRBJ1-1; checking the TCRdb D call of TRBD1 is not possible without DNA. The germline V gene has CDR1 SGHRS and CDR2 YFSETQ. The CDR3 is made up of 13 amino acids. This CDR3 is CASSQGSGTEAFF.

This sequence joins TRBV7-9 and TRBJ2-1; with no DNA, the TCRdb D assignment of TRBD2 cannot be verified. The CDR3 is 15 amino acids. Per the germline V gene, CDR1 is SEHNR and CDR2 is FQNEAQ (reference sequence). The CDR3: CASSLDSGSHNEQFF. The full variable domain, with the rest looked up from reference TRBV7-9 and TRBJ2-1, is DTGVSQNPRHKITKRGQNVTFRCDPISEHNRLYWYRQTLGQGPEFLTYFQNEAQLEKSRLLSDRFSAERPKGSFSTLEIQRTEQGDSAMYLCASSLDSGSHNEQFFGPGTRLTVL.

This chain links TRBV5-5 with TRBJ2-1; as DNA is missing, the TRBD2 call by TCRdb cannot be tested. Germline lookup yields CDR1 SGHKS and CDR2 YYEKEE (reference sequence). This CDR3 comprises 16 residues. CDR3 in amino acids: CASSLGLAGVLNEQFF.

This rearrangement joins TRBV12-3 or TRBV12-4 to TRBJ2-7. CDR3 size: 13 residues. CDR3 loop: CASSLLRSNEQYF.

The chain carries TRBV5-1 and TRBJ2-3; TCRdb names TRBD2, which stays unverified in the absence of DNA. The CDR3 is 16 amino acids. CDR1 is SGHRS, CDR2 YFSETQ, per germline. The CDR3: CASSLAGGGITDTQYF.

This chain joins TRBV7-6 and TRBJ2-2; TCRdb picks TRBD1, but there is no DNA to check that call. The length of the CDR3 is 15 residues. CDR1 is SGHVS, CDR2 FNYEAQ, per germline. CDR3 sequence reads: CASSSRGIETGELFF.

CDR3 protein: CASSLTAGNTEAFF. The V gene is TRBV5-1, the J gene TRBJ1-1. The CDR3 totals 14 residues. Germline CDR1 is SGHRS and CDR2 is YFSETQ.

The CDR3 is CASSSPGQRTDTQYF. The chain employs TRBV5-5 and TRBJ2-3; as DNA is missing, the TRBD1 call by TCRdb cannot be tested. Per the germline V gene, CDR1 is SGHKS and CDR2 is YYEKEE (reference sequence). The CDR3 has 15 amino acids.